The T cell receptor beta chain described here comes from a study of neurological immune-mediated disorders. TCRdb re-called the 5' RACE reads through MiXCR, storing one row per CDR3 protein. The sample consists of 80,000 to 100,000 distinct CDR3 sequences, around 3.4% of them appearing once. The CDR3 contains 15 residues. The germline V gene has CDR1 MNHEY and CDR2 SVGAGI. About this clonotype itself: One junction end disagrees with the germline gene, perhaps due to a read error.

This chain links TRBV6-5 with TRBJ2-3; possibly TRBD2 for D (6 bases). The clonotype originates from a woman between 50 and 59 years old with multiple sclerosis. Sequenced: PBMCs. The CDR3 here is CASSYGGKGTDTQYF. In nucleotides, the CDR3 is TGCGCCAGCAGTTACGGGGGAAAGGGCACAGATACGCAGTATTTT.